These T cell receptor beta chains were read from a single sample in a study of blood T cell repertoires in COVID-19. Sequenced by immunoSEQ multiplex PCR; TCRdb stores in-frame clones only, minus some. The sample holds under 100,000 clones, roughly four fifths seen once. The sequenced sample was peripheral blood. The receptor source for this set is a human donor in a cohort sampled during active COVID-19. Both conserved end residues are part of each CDR3. Each record gives: clone size, D gene, V gene, J gene, CDR3 DNA, CDR3 protein. A D gene is named only where the DNA matches it firmly. Expanded clones are given a class, and other clones once, few, many or no size at all.

abundance: .
d_gene: TRBD1
v_gene: TRBV3-1/TRBV3-2
j_gene: TRBJ1-5
CDR3nt: TGTGCCAGCAGCCTATCACGGACAGGGAGGGGGGGGCCCCAGCATTTT
CDR3aa: CASSLSRTGRGGPQHF

abundance: .
d_gene: .
v_gene: TRBV30
j_gene: TRBJ1-6
CDR3nt: TGTGCCTGGAGTACCCTGAGAGGGGGAAATTCACCCCTCCACTTT
CDR3aa: CAWSTLRGGNSPLHF

abundance: .
d_gene: TRBD1
v_gene: TRBV4-1
j_gene: TRBJ1-3
CDR3nt: TGCGCCAGCAGACAGGGGGCGACCCCGAACACCATATATTTT
CDR3aa: CASRQGATPNTIYF

abundance: .
d_gene: .
v_gene: TRBV2
j_gene: TRBJ1-4
CDR3nt: TGTGCCAGCAGTGAAAGGACCGGGAGAGAAAAACTGTTTTTT
CDR3aa: CASSERTGREKLFF

abundance: .
d_gene: .
v_gene: TRBV5-1
j_gene: TRBJ1-4
CDR3nt: TGCGCCAGCAGCCCTAGTGGCGATGAAAAACTGTTTTTT
CDR3aa: CASSPSGDEKLFF

abundance: .
d_gene: .
v_gene: TRBV11-2
j_gene: TRBJ2-7
CDR3nt: TGTGCCAGCACCCCCCCGGGACTCCGGAGCTCCTACGAGCAGTACTTC
CDR3aa: CASTPPGLRSSYEQYF

abundance: few
d_gene: TRBD1
v_gene: TRBV5-1
j_gene: TRBJ2-7
CDR3nt: TGCGCCAGCAGTACTACAGGGGGCAGATCCTACGAGCAGTACTTC
CDR3aa: CASSTTGGRSYEQYF

abundance: .
d_gene: TRBD1
v_gene: TRBV4-1
j_gene: TRBJ1-3
CDR3nt: TGCGCCAGCAGCTTCGGGGACAGGGGGAACACCATATATTTT
CDR3aa: CASSFGDRGNTIYF

abundance: .
d_gene: .
v_gene: TRBV3-1/TRBV3-2
j_gene: TRBJ2-1
CDR3nt: TGTGCCAGCAGCCAAGGATGGGCTTACAATGAGCAGTTCTTC
CDR3aa: CASSQGWAYNEQFF

abundance: .
d_gene: .
v_gene: TRBV7-9
j_gene: TRBJ2-7
CDR3nt: TGTGCCAGCAGCCTACAGACCCAACTGGACGAGCAGTACTTC
CDR3aa: CASSLQTQLDEQYF

abundance: .
d_gene: .
v_gene: TRBV28
j_gene: TRBJ1-4
CDR3nt: TGTGCCAGCGTTAGGGAGCCTGCAACTAATGAAAAACTGTTTTTT
CDR3aa: CASVREPATNEKLFF

abundance: .
d_gene: TRBD1
v_gene: TRBV7-9
j_gene: TRBJ1-2
CDR3nt: TGTGCCAGCAGCCATGGACAGGCTGGTGGCTACACCTTC
CDR3aa: CASSHGQAGGYTF

abundance: .
d_gene: .
v_gene: TRBV12-5
j_gene: TRBJ2-3
CDR3nt: TGTGCTAGTGGTTTGTTGGGCGGGCCCCCAGATACGCAGTATTTT
CDR3aa: CASGLLGGPPDTQYF

abundance: .
d_gene: TRBD1
v_gene: TRBV5-1
j_gene: TRBJ1-2
CDR3nt: TGCGCCAGCAGCAGAAGACAGGGGGGAGTCTATGGCTACACCTTC
CDR3aa: CASSRRQGGVYGYTF

abundance: .
d_gene: TRBD2
v_gene: TRBV11-2
j_gene: TRBJ2-3
CDR3nt: TGTGCCAGCAGCCCCCTGGCGGGGGGTCCGGAAGATACGCAGTATTTT
CDR3aa: CASSPLAGGPEDTQYF

abundance: once
d_gene: TRBD1
v_gene: TRBV28
j_gene: TRBJ1-4
CDR3nt: TGTGCCAGCAGGGGACAGGGCCTTGCAACTAATGAAAAACTGTTTTTT
CDR3aa: CASRGQGLATNEKLFF

abundance: .
d_gene: TRBD1
v_gene: TRBV5-1
j_gene: TRBJ1-1
CDR3nt: TGCGCCAGCAGCATACGACAGGGTGGGACTGAGGAAGCTTTCTTT
CDR3aa: CASSIRQGGTEEAFF

abundance: .
d_gene: .
v_gene: TRBV9
j_gene: TRBJ1-2
CDR3nt: TGTGCCAGCAGCGCATATGCGGGACACTATGGCTACACCTTC
CDR3aa: CASSAYAGHYGYTF

abundance: .
d_gene: .
v_gene: TRBV30
j_gene: TRBJ2-7
CDR3nt: TGTGCCTGGAGTGTAAAGGACAGTTACGAGCAGTACTTC
CDR3aa: CAWSVKDSYEQYF

abundance: .
d_gene: TRBD2
v_gene: TRBV10-3
j_gene: TRBJ2-7
CDR3nt: TGTGCCATCAGTGATGGGACTACCTCCCGCGAGCAGTACTTC
CDR3aa: CAISDGTTSREQYF

abundance: .
d_gene: TRBD1
v_gene: TRBV15
j_gene: TRBJ1-1
CDR3nt: TGTGCCACCAGCAGACAAGGACAGGCAACTGAAGCTTTCTTT
CDR3aa: CATSRQGQATEAFF

abundance: .
d_gene: TRBD2
v_gene: TRBV5-4
j_gene: TRBJ2-1
CDR3nt: TGTGCCAGCAGCGTGAAGCGGGGGGGTGGTGAGCAGTTCTTC
CDR3aa: CASSVKRGGGEQFF

abundance: .
d_gene: .
v_gene: TRBV5-5
j_gene: TRBJ1-1
CDR3nt: TGTGCCAGCAGCGGAGGGTGGGGCACTGAAGCTTTCTTT
CDR3aa: CASSGGWGTEAFF

abundance: few
d_gene: .
v_gene: TRBV7-8
j_gene: TRBJ1-1
CDR3nt: TGTGCCAGCAGCTTAGCATCGGGGGTGACTGAAGCTTTCTTT
CDR3aa: CASSLASGVTEAFF

abundance: .
d_gene: TRBD2
v_gene: TRBV28
j_gene: TRBJ2-5
CDR3nt: TGTGCCACTCTAGACGGGGGGTCGGTAGAGACCCAGTACTTC
CDR3aa: CATLDGGSVETQYF

abundance: .
d_gene: .
v_gene: TRBV5-1
j_gene: TRBJ2-7
CDR3nt: TGCGCCAGCAGCCAAGGGACTTACGAGCAGTACTTC
CDR3aa: CASSQGTYEQYF

abundance: .
d_gene: TRBD1
v_gene: TRBV5-1
j_gene: TRBJ1-2
CDR3nt: TGCGCCAGCAGCTTGGGACAGGGGTCGGGTAACTATGGCTACACCTTC
CDR3aa: CASSLGQGSGNYGYTF

abundance: .
d_gene: TRBD1
v_gene: TRBV30
j_gene: TRBJ2-1
CDR3nt: TGTGCCTGGAAACAGGGGAACTACAATGAGCAGTTCTTC
CDR3aa: CAWKQGNYNEQFF